One and the same sample provided the 22 T cell receptor beta chains below, sequenced in a study of shared clonotypes between healthy human individuals. Sequenced by immunoSEQ multiplex PCR; TCRdb stores in-frame clones only, minus some. The table lists about half a million clones, 79% of them singletons. The sequenced sample consisted of PBMCs. Every receptor here comes from a woman aged 40 to 50 in good health. Some clones in this sample may be carry-over from other donors' samples.

The genes are TRBV14 and TRBJ2-7; 11 bases align to TRBD2. In germline, CDR1 is SGHDN, CDR2 FVKESK. The J segment lost 6 bases and the V segment lost 0 bases, leaving 10 bases of the junction unmatched. The CDR3 contains 17 residues. The CDR3, as DNA: TGTGCCAGCAGCCAAGACCCTAGACTAGCGGGATTGTCCGAGCAGTACTTC. Residues: CASSQDPRLAGLSEQYF.

This clone was detected a few times. This chain links TRBV18 with TRBJ2-1; tentative D call: TRBD2 (6 bases). This CDR3 contains 12 residues. The V end was cut by 6 bases, the J end by 14 bases, with 17 bases between. Germline CDR1 is KGHSH and CDR2 is LQKENI. This CDR3 is CASSTRSDVKFF. In DNA, the CDR3 is TGTGCCAGCTCGACTAGATCGGATGTTAAGTTCTTC.

The rearrangement links TRBV30 to TRBJ1-5, with D perhaps TRBD1 (5 bases). Germline CDR1 reads GTSNPN; CDR2 reads SVGIG (reference sequence). With 3 bases removed from V and 0 bases from J, the gap between germline ends came to 6 bases. This CDR3 spans 13 amino acids. The CDR3 protein is CAWSRDSNQPQHF. The CDR3, as DNA: TGTGCCTGGAGCAGGGATAGCAATCAGCCCCAGCATTTT.

This CDR3 is CAWRRGLGGGGYEQYF. The CDR3 DNA is TGTGCCTGGAGGAGAGGGCTGGGCGGAGGGGGCTACGAGCAGTACTTC. The J gene is TRBJ2-7, the V gene TRBV30; D is possibly TRBD1 or TRBD2 (6 bases each). Germline V gives CDR1 GTSNPN, CDR2 SVGIG (reference sequence). Trimming removed 3 bases from V and 3 bases from J, with 21 bases in between. The CDR3 extends over 16 amino acids.

This rearrangement joins TRBV4-3 to TRBJ2-2; D is uncertain. The V gene lost 2 bases and the J gene lost 7 bases, with 11 bases spanning the gap. The germline V gene has CDR1 LGHNA and CDR2 YSLEER. The CDR3 covers 14 residues. Here the CDR3 DNA reads TGCGCCAGCAGCCAAAATCCTCTTATCGGGGAGCTGTTTTTT. Translated, it gives CASSQNPLIGELFF.

This clone was counted a single time. The chain joins TRBV7-2 to TRBJ2-3; TRBD2 agrees at 7 bases. V gave up 8 bases and J gave up 0 bases; unmatched junction bases: 8. Germline CDR1 reads SGHTA; CDR2 reads FQGNSA. The CDR3 length is 15 residues. CDR3 sequence (DNA): TGTGCCAGCGGCTCCAGCGGGATCAGCACAGATACGCAGTATTTT. This codes for CASGSSGISTDTQYF.

This chain uses TRBV5-1 with TRBJ2-4; the match to TRBD1 covers 7 bases. In germline, CDR1 is SGHRS, CDR2 YFSETQ. V lost 4 bases to trimming and J lost 7 bases; unmatched junction nucleotides: 8. This CDR3 region has 14 residues. CDR3 loop: CASSGAEGANIQYF. The CDR3 DNA reads TGCGCCAGCAGCGGGGCCGAGGGGGCGAACATTCAGTACTTC.

The chain uses TRBV29-1 and TRBJ2-1; a possible D gene is TRBD2 (5 bases). Trimming took 3 bases from V and 7 from J, leaving 19 bases between them. This CDR3 spans 15 amino acids. Germline lookup yields CDR1 SQVTM and CDR2 ANQGSEA. CDR3 in amino acids: CSVEWGGRGLNEQFF. In DNA, the CDR3 is TGCAGCGTTGAGTGGGGTGGTCGAGGGCTGAATGAGCAGTTCTTC.

V gene TRBV7-6 combines with J gene TRBJ2-5, with unresolved D. The CDR3 sequence is 15 residues long. The germline V gene encodes CDR1 SGHVS and CDR2 FNYEAQ. The V end lost 1 base, the J end lost 2 bases, and 11 bases lay between the germline ends. The CDR3 here is CASSLDPARQETQYF. The CDR3 nucleotides are TGTGCCAGCAGCTTAGATCCGGCCCGTCAAGAGACCCAGTACTTC.

This clone was observed a few times. The chain uses TRBV2 and TRBJ2-5; 7 bases agree with TRBD2. V lost 8 bases to trimming and J lost 4 bases; unmatched junction nucleotides: 4. Germline V CDR1 and CDR2: SNHLY, FYNNEI. This CDR3 is built from 12 residues. CDR3 DNA: TGTGCCAGCGGGGGGACTATAGAGACCCAGTACTTC. Protein sequence: CASGGTIETQYF.

The chain employs TRBV6-1 and TRBJ2-7; 16 bases align to TRBD2. V gave up 9 bases and J gave up 5 bases; unmatched junction bases: 7. The germline CDR1 and CDR2 sequences are MNHNS and SASEGT. CDR3 size: 15 residues. For the CDR3, the DNA is TGTGCCAGTAGACAGGGACTAGCGGGAGGGAACGAGCAGTACTTC. Amino acids: CASRQGLAGGNEQYF.

This clone was counted a single time. The chain combines TRBV6-6 with TRBJ2-1; possibly TRBD2 for D (5 bases). CDR1 and CDR2 (germline): MNHNY, SVGAGI (reference sequence). CDR3 length: 14 residues. V was pared by 5 bases and J by 4 bases, with 12 bases between. The CDR3 DNA is TGTGCCAGCAGTCCGGGGTCCGGGTACAATGAGCAGTTCTTC. This translates into CASSPGSGYNEQFF.

This clone showed up many times. The chain carries TRBV7-3 and TRBJ2-3, with 9 bases fitting TRBD1. The V and J ends lost 5 bases and 0 bases, in that order; junction bases with no gene match: 12. CDR3 length: 18 residues. Germline V gives CDR1 SGHTA, CDR2 FQGTGA. CDR3 region: CASSTPLGTGTSTDTQYF. The CDR3 nucleotides are TGTGCCAGCAGCACCCCCCTAGGGACAGGGACTAGCACAGATACGCAGTATTTT.

This clone was detected many times. V usage is TRBV6-4 and J usage is TRBJ2-7, with D perhaps matching TRBD2 (5 bases). Trimming took 6 bases from V and 5 from J, leaving 11 bases between them. Germline V lookup: CDR1 MRHNA, CDR2 SNTAGT. The CDR3 totals 12 residues. The CDR3 coding sequence is TGTGCCAGCAGCTCTAGCAATCACGAGCAGTACTTC. Its translation: CASSSSNHEQYF.

This clone was counted between two and nine times. This chain joins TRBV28 and TRBJ1-5, with a tentative D call TRBD1 (5 bases). V lost 6 bases, J lost 11 bases, and 26 bases lay in between. Germline lookup yields CDR1 MDHEN and CDR2 SYDVKM. The CDR3 is 16 residues long. For the CDR3, the DNA is TGTGCCAGCAGCCCAACGCACGGGGGGAGACCTTCATCCCAGCATTTT. Amino acids: CASSPTHGGRPSSQHF.

The rearrangement joins TRBV5-4 to TRBJ2-1; D is uncertain. This CDR3 is built from 15 residues. Germline V gene data show CDR1 as SGHNT and CDR2 as YYREEE (reference sequence). Trimming took off 4 bases at V and 0 bases at J, with 11 bases between the two ends. CDR3 loop: CASSPFSSSYNEQFF. CDR3 nucleotide sequence: TGTGCCAGCAGCCCGTTCTCGAGCTCCTACAATGAGCAGTTCTTC.

This clone was observed a handful of times. The chain combines TRBV2 with TRBJ2-2; no clear D. Germline CDR1 SNHLY, CDR2 FYNNEI. This CDR3 is built from 11 residues. Between the trimmed V and J ends, which lost 6 bases and 3 bases, there was a span of 2 bases. CDR3 region: CASRYTGELFF. In nucleotides, the CDR3 is TGTGCCAGCAGGTACACCGGGGAGCTGTTTTTT.

The DNA of the CDR3 is TGTGCCAGCAGTGTAGCGGCGTACGAGCAGTACTTC. Its translation is CASSVAAYEQYF. The V call is TRBV6-1, the J call TRBJ2-7, with D possibly being TRBD2 (6 bases). In germline, CDR1 is MNHNS, CDR2 SASEGT. The ends were cut back, 4 bases at V and 4 bases at J, with 8 bases in the middle. The CDR3 loop spans 12 amino acids.

V is TRBV28 and J is TRBJ2-3, with D uncertain. Germline assignment: CDR1 MDHEN and CDR2 SYDVKM. The V end lost 2 bases, the J end lost 11 bases, and 14 bases lay between the germline ends. There are 13 residues in the CDR3. CDR3 sequence: CASSLKPLDGQYF. In DNA, the CDR3 is TGTGCCAGCAGTTTAAAACCTTTAGACGGGCAGTATTTT.

This clone was recorded only once. This chain links TRBV7-8 with TRBJ2-3; D not certain. Germline V gene lookup returns CDR1 SGHVS and CDR2 FQNEAQ. Trimming cost V 7 bases and J 1 base, with 15 bases left between them. This CDR3 has 15 amino acids. CDR3 sequence reads: CASNLLGARTDTQYF. DNA for the CDR3: TGTGCCAGCAACCTCCTGGGCGCCCGCACAGATACGCAGTATTTT.

CDR3 region: CASSAVYRGTGNTIYF. For the CDR3, the DNA is TGCGCCAGCAGCGCGGTGTACAGGGGTACTGGAAACACCATATATTTT. This rearrangement joins TRBV5-1 to TRBJ1-3, with 7 bases aligning to TRBD1. Germline loops: CDR1 SGHRS, CDR2 YFSETQ. There are 16 residues in the CDR3. J gave up 2 bases and V 4 bases, and 9 bases lay outside the gene matches.

The rearrangement uses TRBV5-3 and TRBJ1-1; 8 bases are shared with TRBD1. TRBV5-3 is an ORF, with its function uncertain. Trimming cost V 4 bases and J 11 bases; bases outside gene matches: 7. This CDR3 contains 12 residues. The CDR3 is CARSDVRTGAFF. CDR3 DNA: TGTGCCAGAAGCGACGTTAGGACAGGGGCTTTCTTT.